This T cell receptor beta chain was profiled in a study of cytomegalovirus exposure and HLA in healthy donors. Overall study results and limits: The investigators catalogued 180 or so TCR beta chains as cytomegalovirus-associated. Sequencing had likely introduced a cluster of highly shared sequence variants as an artifact.

Germline V lookup: CDR1 SEHNR, CDR2 FQNEAQ (reference sequence). Trimming stripped 3 bases from V and 6 bases from J, with 12 bases between. The CDR3 extends over 14 amino acids. Among the donors, all were healthy bone marrow donors. Primers for the PCR totalled 60 Vbeta and 13 Jbeta. The assay was immunoSEQ multiplex PCR, and TCRdb's table has in-frame clones only and misses some. The listing contains tens of thousands of clones. A word on this clone: The antigen is unknown.

The gene calls are TRBV7-9 and TRBJ2-1; tentative D call: TRBD2 (7 bases). The material sequenced was PBMCs. The TCR sequence derives from a man aged 45-65 years in good health and CMV-seropositive. The CDR3 is CASSLGGRTNEQFF. Written as DNA, the CDR3 is TGTGCCAGCAGCTTGGGGGGGCGGACCAATGAGCAGTTCTTC.